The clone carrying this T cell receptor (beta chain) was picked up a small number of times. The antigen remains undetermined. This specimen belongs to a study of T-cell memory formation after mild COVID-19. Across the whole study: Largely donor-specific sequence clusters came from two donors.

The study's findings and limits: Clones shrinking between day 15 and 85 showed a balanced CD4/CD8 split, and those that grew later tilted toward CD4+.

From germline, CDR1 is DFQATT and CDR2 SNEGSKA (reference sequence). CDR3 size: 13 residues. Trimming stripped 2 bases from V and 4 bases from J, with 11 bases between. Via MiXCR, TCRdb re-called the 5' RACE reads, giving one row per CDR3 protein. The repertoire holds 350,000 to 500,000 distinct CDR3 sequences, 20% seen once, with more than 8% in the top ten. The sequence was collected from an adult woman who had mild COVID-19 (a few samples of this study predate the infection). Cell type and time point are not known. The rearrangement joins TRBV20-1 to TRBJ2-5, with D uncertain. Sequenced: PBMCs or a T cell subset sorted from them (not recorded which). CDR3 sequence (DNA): TGCAGTGCTAGACTGGTGGTCCCAGAGACCCAGTACTTC. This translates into CSARLVVPETQYF.